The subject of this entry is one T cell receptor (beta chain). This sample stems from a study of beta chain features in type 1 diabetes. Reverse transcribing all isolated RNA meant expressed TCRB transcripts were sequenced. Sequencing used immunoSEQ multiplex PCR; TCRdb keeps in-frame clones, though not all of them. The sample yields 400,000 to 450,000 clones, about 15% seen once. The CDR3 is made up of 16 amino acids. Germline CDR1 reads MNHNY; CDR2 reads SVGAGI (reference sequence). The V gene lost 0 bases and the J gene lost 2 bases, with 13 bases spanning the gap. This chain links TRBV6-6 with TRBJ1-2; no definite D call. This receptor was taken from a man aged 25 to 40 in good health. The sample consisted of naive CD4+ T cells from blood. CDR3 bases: TGTGCCAGCAGTTACTCGAAGATCGGGATAAACTATGGCTACACCTTC. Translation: CASSYSKIGINYGYTF.